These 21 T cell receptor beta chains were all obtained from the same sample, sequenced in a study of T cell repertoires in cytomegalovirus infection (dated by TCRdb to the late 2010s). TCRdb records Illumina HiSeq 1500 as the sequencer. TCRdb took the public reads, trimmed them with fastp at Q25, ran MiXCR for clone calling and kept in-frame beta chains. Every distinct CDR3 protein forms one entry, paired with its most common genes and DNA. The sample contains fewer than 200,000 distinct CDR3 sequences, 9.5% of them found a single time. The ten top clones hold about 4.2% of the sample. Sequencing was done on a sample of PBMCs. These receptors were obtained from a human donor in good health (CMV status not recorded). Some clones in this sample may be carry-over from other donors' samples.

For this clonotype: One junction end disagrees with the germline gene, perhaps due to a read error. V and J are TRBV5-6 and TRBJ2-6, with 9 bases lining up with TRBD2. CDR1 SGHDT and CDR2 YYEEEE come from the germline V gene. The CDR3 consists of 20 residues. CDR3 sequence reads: CARSLGRGGGYYSGANVLTF. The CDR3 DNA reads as TGTGCCAGGAGCTTGGGCCGCGGGGGGGGTTACTACTCTGGGGCCAACGTCCTGACTTTC. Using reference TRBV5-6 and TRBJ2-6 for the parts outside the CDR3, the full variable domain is DAGVTQSPTHLIKTRGQQVTLRCSPKSGHDTVSWYQQALGQGPQFIFQYYEEEERQRGNFPDRFSGHQFPNYSSELNVNALLLGDSALYLCARSLGRGGGYYSGANVLTFGAGSRLTVL.

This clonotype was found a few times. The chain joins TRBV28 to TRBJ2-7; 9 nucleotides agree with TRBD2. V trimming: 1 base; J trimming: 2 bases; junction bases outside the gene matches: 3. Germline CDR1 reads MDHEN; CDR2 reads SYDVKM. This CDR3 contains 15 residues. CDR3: CASSLLSGGPYEQYF. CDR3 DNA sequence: TGTGCCAGCAGTTTATTGAGCGGGGGGCCCTACGAGCAGTACTTC.

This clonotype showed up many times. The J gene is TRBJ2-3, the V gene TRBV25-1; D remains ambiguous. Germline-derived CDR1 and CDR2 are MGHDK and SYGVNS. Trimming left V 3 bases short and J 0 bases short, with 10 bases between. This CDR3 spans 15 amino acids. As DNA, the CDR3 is TGTGCCAGCAGTGATCGCGGATTCAGCACAGATACGCAGTATTTT. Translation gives CASSDRGFSTDTQYF.

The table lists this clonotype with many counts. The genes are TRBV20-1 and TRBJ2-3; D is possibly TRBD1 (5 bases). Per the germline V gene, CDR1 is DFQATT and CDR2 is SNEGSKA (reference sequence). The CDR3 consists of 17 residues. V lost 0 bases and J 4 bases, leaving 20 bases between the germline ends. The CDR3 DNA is TGCAGTGCTAGAGATTCATTGGAGTCAGGGATGTCAGATACGCAGTATTTT. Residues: CSARDSLESGMSDTQYF.

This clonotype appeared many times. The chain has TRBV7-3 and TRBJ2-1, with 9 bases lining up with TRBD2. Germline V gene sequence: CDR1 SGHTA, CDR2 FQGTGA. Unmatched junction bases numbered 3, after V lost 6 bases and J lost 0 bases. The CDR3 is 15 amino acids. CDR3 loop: CASSYSGGSYNEQFF. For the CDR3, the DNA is TGTGCCAGCAGTTATAGCGGGGGCTCCTACAATGAGCAGTTCTTC.

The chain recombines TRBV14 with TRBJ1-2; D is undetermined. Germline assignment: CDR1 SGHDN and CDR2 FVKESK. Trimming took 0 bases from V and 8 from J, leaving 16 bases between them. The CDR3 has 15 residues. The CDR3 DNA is TGTGCCAGCAGCCAAGAATGGGCAGGAATAGAAGGCTACACCTTC. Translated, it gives CASSQEWAGIEGYTF.

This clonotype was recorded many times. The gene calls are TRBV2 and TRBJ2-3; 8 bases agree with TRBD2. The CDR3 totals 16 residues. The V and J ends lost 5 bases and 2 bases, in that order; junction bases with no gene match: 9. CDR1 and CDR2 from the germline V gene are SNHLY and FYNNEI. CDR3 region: CASSFPWTSSTDTQYF. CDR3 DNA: TGTGCCAGCAGTTTCCCCTGGACTAGCTCCACAGATACGCAGTATTTT. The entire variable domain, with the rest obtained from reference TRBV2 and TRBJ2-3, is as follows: EPEVTQTPSHQVTQMGQEVILRCVPISNHLYFYWYRQILGQKVEFLVSFYNNEISEKSEIFDDQFSVERPDGSNFTLKIRSTKLEDSAMYFCASSFPWTSSTDTQYFGPGTRLTVL.

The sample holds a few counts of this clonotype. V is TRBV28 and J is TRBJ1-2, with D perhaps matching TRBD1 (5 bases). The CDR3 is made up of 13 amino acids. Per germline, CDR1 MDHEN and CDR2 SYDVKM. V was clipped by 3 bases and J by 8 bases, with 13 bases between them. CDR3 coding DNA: TGTGCCAGCAGTTTTGAGGGGATCGGAGGCTACACCTTC. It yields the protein CASSFEGIGGYTF.

CDR3 nucleotide sequence: TGCAGTGCTAGTCGGTTAAATGGCTATGGCTACACCTTC. Its protein is CSASRLNGYGYTF. The chain recombines TRBV20-1 with TRBJ1-2, with D unclear. CDR1 is DFQATT, CDR2 SNEGSKA, per germline (reference sequence). The V end lost 3 bases, the J end lost 4 bases, and 12 bases lay between the germline ends. CDR3 length equals 13 residues.

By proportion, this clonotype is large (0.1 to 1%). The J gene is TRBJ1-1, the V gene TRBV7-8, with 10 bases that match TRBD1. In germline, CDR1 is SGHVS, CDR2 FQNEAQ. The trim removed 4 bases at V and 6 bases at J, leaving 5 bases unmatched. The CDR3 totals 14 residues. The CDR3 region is CASSSDRGRSEAFF. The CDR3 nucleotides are TGTGCCAGCAGCTCGGACAGGGGGAGGTCTGAAGCTTTCTTT.

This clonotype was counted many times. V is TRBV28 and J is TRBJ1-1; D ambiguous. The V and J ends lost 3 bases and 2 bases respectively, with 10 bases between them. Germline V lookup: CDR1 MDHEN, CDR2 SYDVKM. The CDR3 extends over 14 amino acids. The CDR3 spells CASSFGRPNTEAFF. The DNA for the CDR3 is TGTGCCAGCAGTTTTGGTCGGCCAAACACTGAAGCTTTCTTT.

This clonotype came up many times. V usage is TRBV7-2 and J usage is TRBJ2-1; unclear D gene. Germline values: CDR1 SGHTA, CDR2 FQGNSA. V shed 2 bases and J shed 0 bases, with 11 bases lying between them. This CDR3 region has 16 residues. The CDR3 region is CASSLSTQSSYNEQFF. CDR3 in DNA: TGTGCCAGCAGCTTATCTACACAGAGCTCCTACAATGAGCAGTTCTTC.

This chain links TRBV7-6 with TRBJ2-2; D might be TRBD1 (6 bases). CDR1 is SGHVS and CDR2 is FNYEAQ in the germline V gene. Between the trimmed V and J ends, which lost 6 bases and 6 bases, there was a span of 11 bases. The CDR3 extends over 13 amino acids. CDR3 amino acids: CASRYRVPGELFF. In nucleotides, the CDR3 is TGTGCCAGCAGATACAGGGTGCCCGGGGAGCTGTTTTTT. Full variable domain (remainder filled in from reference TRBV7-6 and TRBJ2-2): GAGVSQSPRYKVTKRGQDVALRCDPISGHVSLYWYRQALGQGPEFLTYFNYEAQQDKSGLPNDRFSAERPEGSISTLTIQRTEQRDSAMYRCASRYRVPGELFFGEGSRLTVL.

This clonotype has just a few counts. In DNA form, the CDR3 reads TGTGCCAGCAGTTATCTTTGGGTTCTAGCCAAAAACATTCAGTACTTC. Translating it yields CASSYLWVLAKNIQYF. This chain uses TRBV6-5 with TRBJ2-4, with D uncertain. Germline V gene lookup returns CDR1 MNHEY and CDR2 SVGAGI. Trimming cost V 3 bases and J 0 bases, with 12 bases left between them. This CDR3 is built from 16 residues.

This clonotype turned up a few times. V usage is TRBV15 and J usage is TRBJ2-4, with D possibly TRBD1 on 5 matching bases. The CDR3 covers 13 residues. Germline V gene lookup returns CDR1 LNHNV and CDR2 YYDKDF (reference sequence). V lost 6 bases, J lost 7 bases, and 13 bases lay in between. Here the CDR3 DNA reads TGTGCCACCAGAACATCGACAGTTAACATTCAGTACTTC. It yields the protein CATRTSTVNIQYF.

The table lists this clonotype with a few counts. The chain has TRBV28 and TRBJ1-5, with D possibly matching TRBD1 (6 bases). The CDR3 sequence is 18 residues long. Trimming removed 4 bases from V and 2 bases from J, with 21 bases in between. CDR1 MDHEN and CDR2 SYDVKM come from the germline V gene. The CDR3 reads CASSSPRDRKVGNQPQHF. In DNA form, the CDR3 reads TGTGCCAGCAGTTCCCCCAGAGACAGGAAAGTTGGCAATCAGCCCCAGCATTTT. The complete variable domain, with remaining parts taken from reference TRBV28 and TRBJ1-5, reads DVKVTQSSRYLVKRTGEKVFLECVQDMDHENMFWYRQDPGLGLRLIYFSYDVKMKEKGDIPEGYSVSREKKERFSLILESASTNQTSMYLCASSSPRDRKVGNQPQHFGDGTRLSIL.

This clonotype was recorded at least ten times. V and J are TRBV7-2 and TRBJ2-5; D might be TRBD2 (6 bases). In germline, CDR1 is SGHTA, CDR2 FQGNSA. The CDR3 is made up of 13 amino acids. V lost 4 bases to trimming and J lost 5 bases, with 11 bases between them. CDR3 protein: CASSSTSYETQYF. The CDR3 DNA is TGTGCCAGCAGCTCGACTAGTTATGAGACCCAGTACTTC.

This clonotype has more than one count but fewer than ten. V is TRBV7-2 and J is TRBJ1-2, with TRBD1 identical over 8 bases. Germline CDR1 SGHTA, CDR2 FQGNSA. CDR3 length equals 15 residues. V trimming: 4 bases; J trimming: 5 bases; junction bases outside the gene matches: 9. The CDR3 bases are TGTGCCAGCAGCTCAACCCCGACAGGGGCTTATGGCTACACCTTC. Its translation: CASSSTPTGAYGYTF.

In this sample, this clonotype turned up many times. The CDR3: CASSGVWGMNTEAFF. In DNA form, the CDR3 reads TGTGCCAGCAGCGGCGTTTGGGGTATGAACACTGAAGCTTTCTTT. The chain recombines TRBV12-3 or TRBV12-4 with TRBJ1-1; D is uncertain. This CDR3 is built from 15 residues. Between the trimmed V and J ends, which lost 6 bases and 0 bases, there was a span of 14 bases.

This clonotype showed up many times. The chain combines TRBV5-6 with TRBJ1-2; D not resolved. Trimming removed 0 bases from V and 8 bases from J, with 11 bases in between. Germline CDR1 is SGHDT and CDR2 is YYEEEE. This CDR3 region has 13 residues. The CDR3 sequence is CASSLVQGGGYTF. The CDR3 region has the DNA TGTGCCAGCAGCTTGGTTCAAGGAGGAGGCTACACCTTC.

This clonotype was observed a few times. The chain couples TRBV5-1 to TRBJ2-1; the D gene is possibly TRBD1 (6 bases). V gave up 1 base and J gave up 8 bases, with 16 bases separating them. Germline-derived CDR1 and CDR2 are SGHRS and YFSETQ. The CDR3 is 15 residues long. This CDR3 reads CASSLSGQGMHEQFF. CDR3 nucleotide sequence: TGCGCCAGCAGCTTGAGTGGGCAGGGGATGCATGAGCAGTTCTTC.